This T cell receptor (beta chain) was sequenced in a study of T cells expressing NK-cell markers. Turning to the study itself: In sorted CD3+CD56+NKG2C+, CD3+CD56+NKG2C- and CD3+CD56-NKG2C+ T cells, TCR beta repertoires were obtained. Eight donors were sequenced, of whom seven were HCMV-seropositive, while the remaining one was HCMV-seronegative.

Germline CDR1 SGHRS, CDR2 YFSETQ. The CDR3 has 13 amino acids. TCRdb re-called the 5' RACE reads and catalogs CDR3 proteins one per entry, DNA excluded. This table holds 350,000 to 450,000 distinct CDR3 sequences. As to this clonotype: The antigen remains unidentified.

Study results and caveats: Six or seven donors carried dominant NKG2C+ clonotypes that made up roughly 1.0-7.0% of their CD8+ T cells.

The sample comprised blood T cells: a sorted CD56 or NKG2C T cell subset, CD4+ or CD8+ T cells, or bulk PBMC T cells (not recorded which). The receptor's source is a man aged 18 to 69 in good health. The chain couples TRBV5-1 to TRBJ2-7; checking the TCRdb D call of TRBD1 is not possible without DNA. CDR3 protein: CASSSGHTYEQYF.